A few counts support the clone carrying this TCR beta chain. Its antigen is as yet unknown. Sequencing used immunoSEQ multiplex PCR; TCRdb keeps in-frame clones, though not all of them. The table includes about 91,000 clones, 72% detected once. Focal radiation with ipilimumab CTLA-4 blockade was given to patients with chemo-refractory metastatic non-small-cell lung cancer. The data were obtained in a study of radiotherapy plus CTLA-4 blockade in lung cancer. The wider study: Among patients, roughly 18% showed objective responses, and approximately 31% had disease control. Study results and caveats: In blood, early T cell clone dynamics reportedly predicted response best, together with interferon-beta.

Trimming took off 2 bases at V and 2 bases at J, with 10 bases between the two ends. The CDR3 runs 13 residues. The germline V gene encodes CDR1 GTSNPN and CDR2 SVGIG (reference sequence). The TCR sequence derives from a human donor with non-small cell lung cancer that progressed on radiotherapy plus ipilimumab. Sequencing used peripheral blood, obtained from a patient treated with radiotherapy plus ipilimumab. The V and J genes are TRBV30 and TRBJ2-7; tentatively, D is TRBD1 (6 bases). CDR3: CAWSTGTPYEQYF. As DNA, the CDR3 is TGTGCCTGGAGTACCGGGACACCCTACGAGCAGTACTTC.